The T cell receptor beta chain under discussion was sequenced for a study of regulatory T cells in long-lasting Graves disease. iRepertoire HTBI primers and Arm-PCR of CDR3 regions built TCR beta libraries. TCRdb called the multiplex PCR reads again in MiXCR, with one record for every CDR3 protein. The sample includes about 430,000 distinct CDR3 sequences, approximately 22% of them seen just once. The sample's time point: persistent/refractory GD, antithyroid drugs over 5 years with positive TRAb. Researchers made the TCR library from RNA that was extracted from PBMCs. This clonotype was observed a single time. With a far larger clone one base away, a read error is the likely cause. The origin of this receptor is a female donor with Graves disease. Source: peripheral blood mononuclear cells (PBMCs), taken when the disease was refractory, from a patient treated with antithyroid drugs.

The CDR3 spells CASTPGGRGRRGAEAFF. CDR3 coding DNA: TGTGCCAGCACCCCAGGAGGCCGAGGGCGTCGGGGTGCTGAAGCTTTCTTT. The chain links TRBV2 to TRBJ1-1; D remains unclear. Trimming cost V 7 bases and J 6 bases, with 27 bases left between them. This CDR3 has 17 residues. CDR1 is SNHLY and CDR2 is FYNNEI in the germline V gene. Filled out from reference TRBV2 and TRBJ1-1, the complete variable domain reads EPEVTQTPSHQVTQMGQEVILRCVPISNHLYFYWYRQILGQKVEFLVSFYNNEISEKSEIFDDQFSVERPDGSNFTLKIRSTKLEDSAMYFCASTPGGRGRRGAEAFFGQGTRLTVV.